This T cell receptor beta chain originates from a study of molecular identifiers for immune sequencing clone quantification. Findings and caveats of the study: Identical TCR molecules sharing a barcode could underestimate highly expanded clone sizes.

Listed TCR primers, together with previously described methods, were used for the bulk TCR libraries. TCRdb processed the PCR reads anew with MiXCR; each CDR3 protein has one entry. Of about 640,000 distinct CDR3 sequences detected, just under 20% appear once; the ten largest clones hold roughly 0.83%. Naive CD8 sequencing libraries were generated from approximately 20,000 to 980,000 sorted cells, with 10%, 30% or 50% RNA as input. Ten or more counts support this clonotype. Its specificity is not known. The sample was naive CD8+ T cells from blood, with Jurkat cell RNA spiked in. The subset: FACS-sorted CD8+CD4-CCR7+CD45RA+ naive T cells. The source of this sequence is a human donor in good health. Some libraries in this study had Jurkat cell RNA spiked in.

The CDR3 reads CASSQTRQTEAFF. The CDR3 nucleotides read TGCGCCAGCAGCCAAACGCGACAGACTGAAGCTTTCTTT. The V gene is TRBV4-3, the J gene TRBJ1-1; perhaps TRBD1 as D (5 bases). Germline assignment: CDR1 LGHNA and CDR2 YSLEER. Trimming removed 2 bases from V and 5 bases from J, with 9 bases in between. The CDR3 runs 13 residues.